Sequencing of this T cell receptor beta chain was carried out in a study of cytomegalovirus exposure and HLA in healthy donors (dated by TCRdb to 2016 to 2017). In the study overall: According to an earlier analysis of 587 of the donors, about 179 million T cells yielded over 100 million unique TCR beta sequences and approximately 300 Gb of sequence data. Donor age, sex, ethnicity and CMV serostatus were collected together with the repertoire data. In an earlier analysis of several hundred of the donors, high-throughput TCR beta sequencing was used to judge whether each TCR beta V gene segment behaved as functional or pseudogenic. Class I and class II HLA loci were covered by the typing at four-digit resolution. To study patterns of TCR occurrence, a later analysis re-analyzed previously published TCR beta repertoires from just over 650 donors and added high-resolution HLA genotyping. Along with the roughly 670-subject first cohort, a separate validation cohort of over a hundred different subjects was used. High-throughput TCR immunosequencing, statistical association of individual TCRs with disease status, and machine learning were combined to predict cytomegalovirus infection status. The T cell repertoires of 700 or so subjects were profiled by immunosequencing and related to cytomegalovirus serostatus. Among about 410 genotyped donors of the cohort, an average of roughly 230,000 unique TCR beta nucleotide sequences was sequenced per donor, of which 15% to 20% were non-productive. A later genetic analysis used genome-wide SNP genotypes for about 65% of the roughly 670 donors, treating that subset as a discovery cohort. Every discovery cohort repertoire had been produced on one sequencing platform. Among the roughly 390 genotyped donors, around 81% belonged to the genetic ancestry cluster associated with self-reported Caucasian donors. Rather than using new phenotypic data, the later analysis identified candidate immune exposures from TCR beta sequences and from how often those sequences occurred across donors. A handful of DR-DQ haplotypes were handled as single units for association and clustering because linkage in the cohort was strong. The number of donors typed differed by locus, with 629-630 for A, B, C, DRB1 and DQB1, around 560 for DQA1, approximately 580 for DPA1, and some 440 for DPB1. The study was designed to test whether signatures of past pathogen exposure could be identified by cataloging public T cell receptors. About 330 gigabases of sequencing data and approximately 91 million unique TCR sequences made up an early release that covered several hundred HLA-typed donors. Study-wide conclusions, independent of this receptor: When HLA alleles, especially DR and DQ, strongly co-occurred, attributing TCR associations to individual alleles was difficult. In an earlier analysis of 450 to 750 of the donors, most TCR beta V segments appeared in productive rearrangements about 87% or about 30% of the time, broadly matching IMGT annotations. A later analysis reported that several top co-occurrence clusters appeared linked to parvovirus B19, influenza, CMV and Epstein-Barr virus. CMV serostatus was the only immune exposure information available for the cohort. The sequencing pipeline was judged likely to have produced a cluster of highly shared sequence variants as a technical artifact. Presence/absence analyses assumed roughly uniform sequencing depth across donors, an assumption that may not hold. At a false discovery rate of 0.05, a later analysis linked around 17,000 TCR beta sequences to specific HLA alleles. According to a later analysis, most CMV-associated TCR beta chains appeared to be HLA-restricted, and the HLA associations seemed to be driven largely by CMV exposure. In vitro tests confirmed that a few of the cytomegalovirus-associated TCR beta chains recognize cytomegalovirus antigens. According to a later genetic analysis, donors in an Asian-associated ancestry cluster had fewer N-insertions in productive TCRs than the approximately 610-donor mean. V-gene and J-gene trimming of TCR beta chains was associated with a missense DCLRE1C variant in a later genetic analysis, and the association was replicated in an independent cohort. In both the original and validation cohorts, the classifier was reported to diagnose cytomegalovirus status with high specificity and sensitivity. In this cohort, only TCR beta chains were sequenced, and detectable features were limited by the absence of alpha or paired-chain data. Linkage disequilibrium might explain the correlated functional status among segregating V segments, but an unknown experimental factor could not be excluded. Because HLA typing was missing for some donors at each locus, association tests included only the typed subset. In the study, roughly 160 TCR beta chains were listed as associated with cytomegalovirus. It was suggested by the authors that the approach could potentially be generalized to other disease states and immunological phenotypes. The earlier analysis of 587 of the donors excluded some 16 rarely observed V segments, including chromosome 9 orphons, because counts were too low. Most TCR sequences were observed very rarely across donors, whereas some public TCRs were present in many individuals. In a later analysis, the rate of TCR association differed among HLA loci, with DRB1 alleles having the most associated TCRs and HLA-C alleles having the fewest. In a later analysis, HLA-associated TCR beta chains showed more clonal expansion and lower generation probabilities than non-associated chains that were equally common. The 87-base-pair reads could not distinguish some IMGT-functional V segments, including TRBV6-2 and TRBV6-3, so those segments were excluded. A further reported finding was that TCR beta sequences accurately predicted the HLA-A and HLA-B alleles for most subjects in the first cohort.

V is cut by 5 bases and J by 0 bases, and the space between the germline ends is 5 bases. Reading the germline V gene gives CDR1 SQVTM and CDR2 ANQGSEA. Reading from cysteine to phenylalanine, the CDR3 counts 12 amino acids. Just CDR3 DNA is preserved here, 36 bases in frame from base 1. The cohort comprised 710 or so healthy bone marrow donors. All cohort members were sampled while nominally healthy, although unrecorded immune exposures were likely present. The donor was CMV seronegative and was included in the group of hundreds of seronegative cohort members. Each donor provided a peripheral blood sample, and peripheral blood mononuclear cells were used for TCR beta sequencing. Genomic DNA extraction from the blood cell samples was performed with the Qiagen DNeasy Blood Extraction Kit. The sample holds a few counts of this clone. Its antigen is unknown. No much larger clone is present one base from it, and per-base qualities are unavailable.

Library preparation employed the immunoSEQ multiplex PCR assay. For the multiplex PCR, a mixture combining 60 forward primers for TCR Vbeta segments and 13 reverse primers for TCR Jbeta segments was used. The CDR3 region of rearranged TCR beta genes was amplified from genomic DNA with a multiplex PCR assay. The amplified TCR beta libraries were sequenced on the Illumina HiSeq System as 87-base-pair reads. Per the original workflow: A later analysis tallied roughly 76 million unique TCR beta chains across the 600 to 700 repertoires, and approximately 11 million of those chains were shared by two or more donors. Raw reads were error-corrected and collapsed into unique sequences with a nearest-neighbor algorithm that merged closely related sequences to remove PCR and sequencing errors. V, D and J gene segments were assigned by aligning CDR3 sequences to IMGT reference sequences. Each retained sequence needed at least a six-nucleotide match to both a V gene segment and a J gene segment. A rearrangement was called productive if the CDR3 had no stop codons and remained in frame with V and J, and every other rearrangement was called non-productive. CDR3 was defined according to IMGT convention as the region running from the second conserved V-encoded cysteine to the conserved J-encoded phenylalanine. The earlier analysis of 500 to 600 of the donors excluded sequences that lacked an unambiguous match to a single V gene segment. An earlier analysis of approximately 590 of the donors classified V segments as functional when productive rearrangements were above 56.7% and as segregating when the standard deviation between donors was above 5%. A statistical classification framework was built to diagnose cytomegalovirus status from the catalog of TCR beta chain sequences. V and J gene assignment, in a later analysis, came from comparing TCR nucleotide sequences with IMGT/GENE-DB human TR gene sequences. The TCRdist pipeline was used in a later analysis to assign CDR3 sequences and most-parsimonious VDJ recombination scenarios. In a later analysis, each TCR beta chain was defined by its CDR3 amino acid sequence together with its V-gene family, and reads without a unique V-gene family were excluded. As a way to deal with suspected cross-contamination and a sequencing artifact, a later analysis dropped 450 to 700 nucleotide sequences that were highly shared and had low generation probability. In a later analysis, a clonal expansion index was calculated for each public chain from normalized within-repertoire ranks of inferred template counts. In a later analysis, generation probabilities were computed using a VDJ recombination model fitted to out-of-frame rearrangements, and the results were checked against IGoR. A later analysis scored TCR-TCR, TCR-HLA and TCR-CMV co-occurrence with hypergeometric tests, applying a repertoire-size bias correction to TCR pairs. A later analysis estimated false discovery rates by permuting HLA or CMV assignments 20 times. In a later analysis, co-occurring TCRs were grouped with DBSCAN, and TCRdist sequence similarity was added when clustering was performed within HLA-allele-positive subsets. Repertoires with fewer than 30,000 or more than 120,000 public chains, plus five repertoires with anomalous nucleotide sharing, were excluded from co-occurrence clustering. TCRdb retrieved this table from immuneACCESS and kept in-frame rearrangements only. Not all clones are present; in checked studies, unresolved V genes account for under half, and no reason is known for the remainder. The V and J calls and the clone size are those of that table, but D and trimming were determined from the DNA. Within this sample are about 170,000 clones, with approximately 72% of them counted one time only. The ten biggest clones cover approximately 2% of the sample.

Sequencing was carried out using PBMCs. This sequence was found in a female donor in good health and CMV-seronegative. The V and J genes are TRBV29-1 and TRBJ1-3; no confident D gene assignment can be made. DNA sequence: TGCAGCGTTCCGGTCTCTGGAAACACCATATATTTT. It encodes CSVPVSGNTIYF.